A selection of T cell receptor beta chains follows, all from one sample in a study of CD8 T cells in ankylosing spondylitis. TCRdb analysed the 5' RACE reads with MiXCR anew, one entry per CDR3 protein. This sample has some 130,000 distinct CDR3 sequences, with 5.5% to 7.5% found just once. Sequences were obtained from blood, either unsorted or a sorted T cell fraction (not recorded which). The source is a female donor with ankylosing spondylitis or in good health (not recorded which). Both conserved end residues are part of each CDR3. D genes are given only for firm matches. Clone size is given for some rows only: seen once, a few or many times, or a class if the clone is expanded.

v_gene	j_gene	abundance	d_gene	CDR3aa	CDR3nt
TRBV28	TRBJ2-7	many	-	CASSLMAAEQYF	TGTGCCAGCAGTTTAATGGCAGCCGAGCAGTACTTC
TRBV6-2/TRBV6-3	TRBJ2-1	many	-	CASSYSGPQGFYNEQFF	TGTGCCAGCAGTTACTCGGGCCCTCAGGGGTTCTACAATGAGCAGTTCTTC
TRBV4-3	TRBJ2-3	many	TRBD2	CASSQSPDGGLGTQYF	TGCGCCAGCAGCCAATCCCCGGACGGGGGGTTAGGGACGCAGTATTTT
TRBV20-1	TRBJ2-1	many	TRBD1	CSAPTVQGLHNEQFF	TGCAGTGCCCCGACCGTACAGGGGCTACACAATGAGCAGTTCTTC
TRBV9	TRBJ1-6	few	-	CASSGGDTGGSPLHF	TGTGCCAGCAGCGGGGGGGACACGGGGGGATCACCCCTCCACTTT
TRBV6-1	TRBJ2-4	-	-	CASSPDGIPKNIQYF	TGTGCCAGCAGTCCAGACGGGATCCCCAAAAACATTCAGTACTTC
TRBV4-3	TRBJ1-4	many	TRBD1	CASSPRTGLGEKLFF	TGCGCCAGCAGCCCAAGGACAGGCTTGGGAGAAAAACTGTTTTTT
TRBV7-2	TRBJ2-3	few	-	CASGGGYTDTQYF	TGTGCCAGCGGCGGGGGCTACACAGATACGCAGTATTTT
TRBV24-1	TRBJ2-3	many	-	CATSDPRISTDTQYF	TGTGCCACCAGTGATCCCCGTATCAGCACAGATACGCAGTATTTT
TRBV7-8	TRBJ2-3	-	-	CASSVPRTPDTQYF	TGTGCCAGCAGCGTACCTCGGACTCCGGATACGCAGTATTTT
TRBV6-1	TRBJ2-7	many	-	CASRPDYSYEQYF	TGTGCCAGCAGGCCGGACTATTCCTACGAGCAGTACTTC
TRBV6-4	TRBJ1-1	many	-	CASSELENTEAFF	TGTGCCAGCAGTGAGTTGGAGAACACTGAAGCTTTCTTT
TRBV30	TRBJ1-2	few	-	CAWKFGESDGYTF	TGTGCCTGGAAATTTGGGGAATCCGATGGCTACACCTTC
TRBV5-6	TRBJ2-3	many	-	CASNKGRDTQYF	TGTGCCAGCAATAAGGGCAGAGATACGCAGTATTTT
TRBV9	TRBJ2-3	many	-	CASSVRDTSTDTQYF	TGTGCCAGCAGCGTGCGAGACACTAGCACAGATACGCAGTATTTT
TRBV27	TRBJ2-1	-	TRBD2	CASNPFGLGNNEQFF	TGTGCCAGCAATCCCTTTGGACTAGGAAACAATGAGCAGTTCTTC
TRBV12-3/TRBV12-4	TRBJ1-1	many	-	CASREGMNTEAFF	TGTGCCAGCAGGGAGGGGATGAACACTGAAGCTTTCTTT
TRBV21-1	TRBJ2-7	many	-	CASSNLGGPEQYF	TGTGCCAGCAGCAACTTGGGGGGACCCGAGCAGTACTTC
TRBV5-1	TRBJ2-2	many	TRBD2	CASSKTSGSANTGELFF	TGCGCCAGCAGCAAGACTAGCGGGTCCGCGAACACCGGGGAGCTGTTTTTT
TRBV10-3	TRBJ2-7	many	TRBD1	CAISTRTGPTYEQYF	TGTGCCATCAGCACTAGGACAGGGCCAACCTACGAGCAGTACTTC
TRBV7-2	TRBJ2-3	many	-	CASSPFSDTQYF	TGTGCCAGCAGCCCCTTCTCGGATACGCAGTATTTT
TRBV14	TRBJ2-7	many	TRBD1	CASSDRDRSYEQYF	TGTGCCAGCAGTGACCGGGACAGGTCCTACGAGCAGTACTTC
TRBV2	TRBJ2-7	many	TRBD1	CASSEAKVTGDYEQYF	TGTGCCAGCAGTGAAGCCAAGGTAACAGGGGACTACGAGCAGTACTTC
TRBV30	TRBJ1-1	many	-	CAWSWTTVSIQAFF	TGTGCCTGGAGTTGGACAACCGTGAGCATCCAAGCTTTCTTT
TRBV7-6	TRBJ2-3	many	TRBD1	CASSLVWQGVADTQYF	TGTGCCAGCAGCTTAGTATGGCAGGGGGTCGCAGATACGCAGTATTTT
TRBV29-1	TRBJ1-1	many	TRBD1	CSVVSGGMNTEAFF	TGCAGCGTTGTGTCAGGGGGAATGAACACTGAAGCTTTCTTT
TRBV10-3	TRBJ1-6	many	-	CAITTDGTGSPLHF	TGTGCCATCACCACGGACGGTACGGGTTCACCCCTCCACTTT
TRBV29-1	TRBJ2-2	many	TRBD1	CSVRWTGSTGELFF	TGCAGCGTTCGGTGGACAGGGTCCACCGGGGAGCTGTTTTTT
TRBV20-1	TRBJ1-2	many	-	CSARTETYGYTF	TGCAGTGCCCGGACGGAGACCTATGGCTACACCTTC
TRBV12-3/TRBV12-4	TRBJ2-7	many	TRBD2	CASSRRSGGFGEQYF	TGTGCCAGCAGCCGACGTAGCGGGGGGTTTGGAGAGCAGTACTTC